The present T cell receptor beta chain was sequenced within a study of shared clonotypes between healthy human individuals. Study findings and constraints: Generally, estimated richness proved larger in naive subsets than it did in memory subsets. Naive CD4 clonotypes were shared across a few donors at 5% to 6%.

As to this clone: Its antigen remains unidentified.

The protocol was immunoSEQ multiplex PCR, while the TCRdb copy is restricted to in-frame clones and leaves out a portion. Of roughly 700,000 clones listed, approximately 74% are singletons. CDR1 is MDHEN and CDR2 is SYDVKM in the germline V gene. The CDR3 spans 11 residues. V was cut by 3 bases and J by 11 bases, with 10 bases left in between. J is TRBJ2-5 and V is TRBV28; D perhaps matches TRBD2 (5 bases). This TCR was recovered from a woman in her 30s in good health. Input material: memory CD4+ T cells sorted from blood. Subset indicated: CD45RA-negative fraction. The CDR3 sequence is CASSFAGKQYF. DNA of the CDR3: TGTGCCAGCAGTTTCGCCGGGAAGCAGTACTTC.